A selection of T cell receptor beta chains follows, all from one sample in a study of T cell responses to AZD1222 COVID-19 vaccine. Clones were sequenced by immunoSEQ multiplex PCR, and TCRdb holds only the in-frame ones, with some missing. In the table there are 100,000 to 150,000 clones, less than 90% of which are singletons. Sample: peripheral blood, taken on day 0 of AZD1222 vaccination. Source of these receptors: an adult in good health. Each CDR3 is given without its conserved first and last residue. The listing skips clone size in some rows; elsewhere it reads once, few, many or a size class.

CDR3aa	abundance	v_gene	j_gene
ASSLGQGVYAGELF	once	TRBV7-9	TRBJ2-2
ASSTASWDEQY	once	TRBV2	TRBJ2-7
ATRGRDSNQPQH	once	TRBV10-2	TRBJ1-5
ASSLIQGRGNEQF	NA	TRBV7-3	TRBJ2-1
ASTLAGPRSEQF	NA	TRBV9	TRBJ2-1
ASSLLDRELF	NA	TRBV28	TRBJ1-4
ASSQRSGSTDTQY	once	TRBV3-1/TRBV3-2	TRBJ2-3
ASSLNAGEGEKLF	NA	TRBV7-2	TRBJ1-4
ASSRRQGRNNYGYT	NA	TRBV13	TRBJ1-2
ASSLAGKYEQY	NA	TRBV7-2	TRBJ2-7
ASSAGSTGIMNTEAF	NA	TRBV2	TRBJ1-1
ASSLGGANYGYT	few	TRBV5-4	TRBJ1-2
SVGPVESDTQY	NA	TRBV29-1	TRBJ2-3
AWMGSGNSPLH	NA	TRBV30	TRBJ1-6
ASRQTGGLNNEQF	once	TRBV14	TRBJ2-1
ASSGHETQY	NA	TRBV2	TRBJ2-5